A selection of T cell receptor beta chains follows, all from one sample in a study of control samples from healthy donors and cancer patients. Profiled with immunoSEQ multiplex PCR; TCRdb holds only in-frame clones, not every one. The sample has 75,000 to 100,000 clones, roughly 89% seen once. Sequenced: blood. The receptors were gathered from a man aged 50 or older in good health. CDR3s include the opening cysteine and the closing phenylalanine or tryptophan. The D gene is left open where the match is weak.

v_gene: TRBV2; d_gene: .; j_gene: TRBJ2-6; CDR3nt: TGTGCCAGCAAGGGGGCTGGGGCCAACGTCCTGACTTTC; CDR3aa: CASKGAGANVLTF
v_gene: TRBV9; d_gene: .; j_gene: TRBJ2-2; CDR3nt: TGTGCCAGCAGCGTAGGGGGCGGGGAGCTGTTTTTT; CDR3aa: CASSVGGGELFF
v_gene: TRBV30; d_gene: .; j_gene: TRBJ2-3; CDR3nt: TGTGCCTGGAGTGTACAGGGCGGGGGAGGCACAGATACGCAGTATTTT; CDR3aa: CAWSVQGGGGTDTQYF
v_gene: TRBV27; d_gene: .; j_gene: TRBJ1-6; CDR3nt: TGTGCCAGCAGAGGATCTAATTCACCCCTCCACTTT; CDR3aa: CASRGSNSPLHF
v_gene: TRBV18; d_gene: .; j_gene: TRBJ2-5; CDR3nt: TGTGCCAGCTCCCCGACAGGCCTTGGGTTGGAGACCCAGTACTTC; CDR3aa: CASSPTGLGLETQYF
v_gene: TRBV6-5; d_gene: .; j_gene: TRBJ1-5; CDR3nt: TGTGCCAGCATGGGGGACTTTCATAGCAATCAGCCCCAGCATTTT; CDR3aa: CASMGDFHSNQPQHF
v_gene: TRBV18; d_gene: TRBD1; j_gene: TRBJ1-6; CDR3nt: TGTGCCAGCTCCCGGGACAGGGAAGGATCACCCCTCCACTTT; CDR3aa: CASSRDREGSPLHF
v_gene: TRBV6-5; d_gene: .; j_gene: TRBJ1-1; CDR3nt: TGTGCCAGTACAGCGAACACTGAAGCTTTCTTT; CDR3aa: CASTANTEAFF
v_gene: TRBV19; d_gene: TRBD1; j_gene: TRBJ2-6; CDR3nt: TGTGCCAGTAGTCCACGGACAGGGACCCCCTTTGGGGCCAACGTCCTGACTTTC; CDR3aa: CASSPRTGTPFGANVLTF
v_gene: TRBV6-5; d_gene: TRBD1; j_gene: TRBJ1-1; CDR3nt: TGTGCCAGCAGTCGGACAGGGTTAAAGAACACTGAAGCTTTCTTT; CDR3aa: CASSRTGLKNTEAFF
v_gene: TRBV30; d_gene: .; j_gene: TRBJ2-1; CDR3nt: TGTGCCTGGAGTGTTCTAACTGAGCAGTTCTTC; CDR3aa: CAWSVLTEQFF
v_gene: TRBV4-2; d_gene: TRBD2; j_gene: TRBJ2-1; CDR3nt: TGTGCCAGCAGCCTCGGGACTAGCGTTAATGAGCAGTTCTTC; CDR3aa: CASSLGTSVNEQFF
v_gene: TRBV6-5; d_gene: TRBD2; j_gene: TRBJ2-3; CDR3nt: TGTGCCAGCAGTAAGAGCGGGGGGGCCACAGATACGCAGTATTTT; CDR3aa: CASSKSGGATDTQYF
v_gene: TRBV10-2; d_gene: TRBD1; j_gene: TRBJ1-5; CDR3nt: TGCGCCAGCAGTGAGTCGACAGGGGCTCTCTCTAGCAATCAGCCCCAGCATTTT; CDR3aa: CASSESTGALSSNQPQHF
v_gene: TRBV27; d_gene: .; j_gene: TRBJ1-2; CDR3nt: TGTGCCAGCAGTCCACAGGACATTAACTATGGCTACACCTTC; CDR3aa: CASSPQDINYGYTF
v_gene: TRBV5-6; d_gene: .; j_gene: TRBJ2-7; CDR3nt: TGTGCCAGCAGCTTGGGGGCGCGGGAGCAGTACTTC; CDR3aa: CASSLGAREQYF